The clone carrying this T cell receptor beta chain has ten or more counts. The CDR3 runs to 15 residues. V was pared by 4 bases and J by 9 bases, with 10 bases of the junction left unmatched. Germline-derived CDR1 and CDR2 are SGDLS and YYNGEE. These data originate in a study of early T cells in non-severe SARS-CoV-2 infection. TCRdb called the 5' RACE reads again in MiXCR, with one record for every CDR3 protein. The repertoire holds some 70,000 distinct CDR3 sequences, with around a tenth as singletons. This TCR was sampled from an adult who was a healthcare worker with PCR-confirmed SARS-CoV-2 infection or an uninfected control (not recorded which). Input material: whole blood. The rearrangement uses TRBV9 and TRBJ1-6, with 7 bases fitting TRBD1. The CDR3 is CASSQDDRVGSPLHF. The CDR3, as DNA: TGTGCCAGCAGCCAGGATGACAGGGTCGGTTCACCCCTCCACTTT.